Below, 8 T cell receptor beta chains from the same sample are listed, as sequenced in a study of T cell repertoires in cytomegalovirus infection. Each CDR3 protein is one row after TCRdb ran MiXCR on the reads. Among about half a million distinct CDR3 sequences listed, 30% to 35% were seen once. Antigens of these TCRs are unknown. Sequencing used cultured PBMCs, obtained from culture after CMV antigen stimulation. These receptor sequences come from a human donor in good health (CMV status not recorded). Some clones in this sample may be carry-over from other donors' samples.

The J gene is TRBJ2-7, the V gene TRBV7-8, with 9 positions matching TRBD1. The V and J ends lost 3 bases and 7 bases, in that order; junction bases with no gene match: 7. The germline V gene has CDR1 SGHVS and CDR2 FQNEAQ. CDR3 length: 14 amino acids. The CDR3 reads CASSLDRGSGEQYV. DNA of the CDR3: TGTGCCAGCAGCTTGGACAGGGGATCTGGGGAGCAGTACGTC.

This clonotype was seen a handful of times. The rearrangement uses TRBV24-1 and TRBJ2-7; 10 nucleotides align to TRBD2. In germline, CDR1 is KGHDR, CDR2 SFDVKD. This CDR3 spans 14 amino acids. Losses at the gene ends were 9 bases for V and 2 bases for J; bases not matched to a gene: 6. CDR3 protein: CATEAGGPPYEQYF. The CDR3 region has the DNA TGTGCCACCGAAGCGGGAGGGCCCCCCTACGAGCAGTACTTC.

This clonotype was seen many times. The V and J genes are TRBV19 and TRBJ1-6, with 8 bases matching TRBD1. The germline V gene encodes CDR1 LNHDA and CDR2 SQIVND (reference sequence). The CDR3 covers 15 residues. Losses at the gene ends were 3 bases for V and 10 bases for J; bases not matched to a gene: 8. Here the CDR3 DNA reads TGTGCCAGTAGTATCAGGACAGGGCGGTGGTCACCCCTCCACTTT. Its protein is CASSIRTGRWSPLHF.

The chain recombines TRBV7-2 with TRBJ2-7; 12 nucleotides align to TRBD2. Trimming took 3 bases from V and 7 from J; bases not matched to a gene: 7. Germline V gene lookup returns CDR1 SGHTA and CDR2 FQGNSA. The CDR3 covers 15 residues. The CDR3 bases are TGTGCCAGCAGCTTTGGACTAGCGGGACAAGGAGAGCAGTACTTC. Amino acid sequence: CASSFGLAGQGEQYF.

Many counts were recorded for this clonotype. V and J are TRBV7-2 and TRBJ2-1, with 15 bases aligning to TRBD2. Unmatched junction bases numbered 4, after V lost 6 bases and J lost 7 bases. The V gene's germline CDR1 is SGHTA and CDR2 FQGNSA. The CDR3 has 15 residues. The CDR3 bases are TGTGCCAGCAGTTCCGGACTAGCGGGAGGGAATGAGCAGTTCTTC. Residues: CASSSGLAGGNEQFF.

Here the CDR3 DNA reads TGTGCCAGCAAATCGGACCTAACGAACACCGGGGAGCTGTTTTTT. Its translation: CASKSDLTNTGELFF. The rearrangement joins TRBV3-1 to TRBJ2-2, with D unresolved. CDR1 is LGHDT and CDR2 is YNNKEL in the germline V gene (reference sequence). There are 15 residues in the CDR3. V was clipped by 7 bases and J by 0 bases, with 12 bases between them.

This clonotype was seen only a few times. The J gene is TRBJ2-3, the V gene TRBV7-2, with TRBD2 matching 9 bases. The germline CDR1 and CDR2 sequences are SGHTA and FQGNSA. The length of the CDR3 is 17 residues. J gave up 2 bases and V 6 bases, and 12 bases lay outside the gene matches. Here the CDR3 reads CASSRVAGEGFTDTQYF. The CDR3 bases are TGTGCCAGCAGTCGGGTAGCGGGAGAGGGGTTCACAGATACGCAGTATTTT. Based on the CDR3 plus reference TRBV7-2 and TRBJ2-3, the full variable domain is GAGVSQSPSNKVTEKGKDVELRCDPISGHTALYWYRQSLGQGLEFLIYFQGNSAPDKSGLPSDRFSAERTGGSVSTLTIQRTQQEDSAVYLCASSRVAGEGFTDTQYFGPGTRLTVL.

The J gene is TRBJ1-5, the V gene TRBV27; 9 nucleotides line up with TRBD1. The trim removed 2 bases at V and 5 bases at J, leaving 10 bases unmatched. Germline CDR1 reads MNHEY; CDR2 reads SMNVEV (reference sequence). This CDR3 has 17 amino acids. Written as DNA, the CDR3 is TGTGCCAGCAGTTTACTTGGGACAGGGACAGGAGATCAGCCCCAGCATTTT. Encoded protein: CASSLLGTGTGDQPQHF.